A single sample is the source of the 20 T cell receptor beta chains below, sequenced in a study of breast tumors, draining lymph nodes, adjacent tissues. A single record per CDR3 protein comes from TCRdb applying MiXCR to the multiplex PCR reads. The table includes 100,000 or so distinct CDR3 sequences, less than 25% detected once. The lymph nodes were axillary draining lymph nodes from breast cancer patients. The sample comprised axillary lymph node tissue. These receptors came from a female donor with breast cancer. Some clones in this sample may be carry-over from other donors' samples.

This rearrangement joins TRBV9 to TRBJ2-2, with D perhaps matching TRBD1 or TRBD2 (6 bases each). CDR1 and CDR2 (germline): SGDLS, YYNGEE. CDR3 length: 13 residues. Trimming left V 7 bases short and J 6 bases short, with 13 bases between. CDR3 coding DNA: TGTGCCAGCGGCGGAGGGGGTCCCGGGGAGCTGTTTTTT. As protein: CASGGGGPGELFF.

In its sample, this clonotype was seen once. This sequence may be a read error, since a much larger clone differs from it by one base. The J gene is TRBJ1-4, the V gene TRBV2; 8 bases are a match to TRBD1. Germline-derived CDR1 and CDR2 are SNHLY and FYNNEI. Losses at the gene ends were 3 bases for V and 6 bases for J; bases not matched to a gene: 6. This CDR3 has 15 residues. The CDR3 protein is CASSEGRGLDEKLFF. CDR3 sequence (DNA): TGTGCCAGCAGTGAGGGCAGGGGGCTAGATGAAAAACTGTTTTTT. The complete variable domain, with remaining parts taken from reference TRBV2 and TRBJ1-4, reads EPEVTQTPSHQVTQMGQEVILRCVPISNHLYFYWYRQILGQKVEFLVSFYNNEISEKSEIFDDQFSVERPDGSNFTLKIRSTKLEDSAMYFCASSEGRGLDEKLFFGSGTQLSVL.

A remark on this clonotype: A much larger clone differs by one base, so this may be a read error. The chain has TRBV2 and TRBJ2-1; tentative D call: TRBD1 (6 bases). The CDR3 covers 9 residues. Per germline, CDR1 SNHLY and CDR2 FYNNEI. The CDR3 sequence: CAGTNEQLF. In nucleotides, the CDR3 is TGTGCCGGGACAAATGAGCAGCTCTTC.

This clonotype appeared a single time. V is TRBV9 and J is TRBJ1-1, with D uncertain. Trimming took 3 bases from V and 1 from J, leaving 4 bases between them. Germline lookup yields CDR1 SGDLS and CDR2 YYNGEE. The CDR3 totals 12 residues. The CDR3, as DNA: TGTGCCAGCAGCGAGACGAACACTGAAGCTTTCTTT. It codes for CASSETNTEAFF.

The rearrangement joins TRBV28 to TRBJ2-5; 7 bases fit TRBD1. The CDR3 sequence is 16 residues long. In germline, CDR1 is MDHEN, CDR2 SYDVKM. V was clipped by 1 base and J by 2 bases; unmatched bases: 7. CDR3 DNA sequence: TGTGCCAGCAGTTTATCTGGGACAGCAAATCAAGAGACCCAGTACTTC. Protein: CASSLSGTANQETQYF.

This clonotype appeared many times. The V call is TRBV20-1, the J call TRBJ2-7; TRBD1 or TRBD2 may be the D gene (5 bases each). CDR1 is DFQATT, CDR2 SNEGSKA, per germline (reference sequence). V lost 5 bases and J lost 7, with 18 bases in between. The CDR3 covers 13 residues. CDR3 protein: CSAPGRNLREQYF. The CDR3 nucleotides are TGCAGTGCTCCGGGACGGAACCTTCGGGAGCAGTACTTC.

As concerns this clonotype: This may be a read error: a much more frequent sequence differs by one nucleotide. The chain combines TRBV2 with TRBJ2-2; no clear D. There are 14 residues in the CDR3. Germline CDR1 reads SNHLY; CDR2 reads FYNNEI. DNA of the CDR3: TGTGCCGGCAGTGAAGGACGCATTCTGGGGGAGCTGTTTTTT. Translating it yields CAGSEGRILGELFF.

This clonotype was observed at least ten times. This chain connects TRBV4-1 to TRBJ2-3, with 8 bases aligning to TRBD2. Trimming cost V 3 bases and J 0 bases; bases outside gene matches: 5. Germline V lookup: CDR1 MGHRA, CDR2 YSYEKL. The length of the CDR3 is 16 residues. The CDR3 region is CASSQGTRPSTDTQYF. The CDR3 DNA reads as TGCGCCAGCAGCCAGGGGACTAGGCCTAGCACAGATACGCAGTATTTT.

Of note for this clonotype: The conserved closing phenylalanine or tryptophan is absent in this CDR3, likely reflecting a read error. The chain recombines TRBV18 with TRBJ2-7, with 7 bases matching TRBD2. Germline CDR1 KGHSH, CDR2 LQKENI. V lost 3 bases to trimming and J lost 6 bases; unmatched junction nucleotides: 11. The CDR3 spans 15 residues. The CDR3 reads CASSPPTAGIGEQYL. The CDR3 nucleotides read TGTGCCAGCTCACCGCCGACAGCGGGAATAGGCGAGCAGTACCTC.

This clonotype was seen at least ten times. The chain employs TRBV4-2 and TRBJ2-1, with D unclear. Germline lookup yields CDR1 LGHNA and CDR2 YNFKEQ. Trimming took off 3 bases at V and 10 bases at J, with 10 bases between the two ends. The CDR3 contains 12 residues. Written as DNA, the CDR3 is TGTGCCAGCAGCCAGCTCTTAGGGGAGCAGTTCTTC. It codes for CASSQLLGEQFF.

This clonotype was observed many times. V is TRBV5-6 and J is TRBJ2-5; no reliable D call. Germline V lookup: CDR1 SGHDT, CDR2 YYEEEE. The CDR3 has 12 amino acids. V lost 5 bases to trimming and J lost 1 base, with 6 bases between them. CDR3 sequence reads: CASSDTQETQYF. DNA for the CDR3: TGTGCCAGCAGTGACACCCAAGAGACCCAGTACTTC.

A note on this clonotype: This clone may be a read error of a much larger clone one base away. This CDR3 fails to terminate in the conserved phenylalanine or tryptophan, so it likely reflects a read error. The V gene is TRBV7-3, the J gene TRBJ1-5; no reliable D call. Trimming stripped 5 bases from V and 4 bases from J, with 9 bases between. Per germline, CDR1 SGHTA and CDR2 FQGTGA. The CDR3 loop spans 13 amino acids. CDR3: CASSPDTNQPQHL. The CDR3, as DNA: TGTGCCAGCAGCCCAGACACGAATCAGCCCCAGCATCTT.

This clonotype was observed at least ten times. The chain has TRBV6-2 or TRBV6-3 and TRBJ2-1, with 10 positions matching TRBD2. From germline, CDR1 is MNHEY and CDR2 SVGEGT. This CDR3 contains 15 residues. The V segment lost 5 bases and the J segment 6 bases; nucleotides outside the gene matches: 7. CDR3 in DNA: TGTGCCAGCAGTGAAGCGGGAGGGCCACGCAATGAGCAGTTCTTC. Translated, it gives CASSEAGGPRNEQFF.

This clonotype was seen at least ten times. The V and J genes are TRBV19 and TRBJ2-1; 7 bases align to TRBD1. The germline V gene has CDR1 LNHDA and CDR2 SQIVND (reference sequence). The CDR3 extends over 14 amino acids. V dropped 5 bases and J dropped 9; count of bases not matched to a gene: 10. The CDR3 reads CASSPHRGLGEQFF. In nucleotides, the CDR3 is TGTGCCAGTAGTCCGCACAGGGGTCTGGGTGAGCAGTTCTTC.

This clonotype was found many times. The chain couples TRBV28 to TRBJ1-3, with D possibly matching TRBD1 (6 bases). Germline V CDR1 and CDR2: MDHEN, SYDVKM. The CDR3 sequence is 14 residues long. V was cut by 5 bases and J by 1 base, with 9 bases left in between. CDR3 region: CASSTQGSGNTIYF. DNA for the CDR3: TGTGCCAGCAGTACACAGGGATCTGGAAACACCATATATTTT.

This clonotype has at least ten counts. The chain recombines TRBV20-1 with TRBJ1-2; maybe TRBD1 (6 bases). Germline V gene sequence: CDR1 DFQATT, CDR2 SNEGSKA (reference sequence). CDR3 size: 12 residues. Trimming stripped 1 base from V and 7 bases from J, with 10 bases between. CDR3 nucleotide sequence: TGCAGTGCTAGAGGGGGGCGGGTTGGCTACACCTTC. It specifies CSARGGRVGYTF.

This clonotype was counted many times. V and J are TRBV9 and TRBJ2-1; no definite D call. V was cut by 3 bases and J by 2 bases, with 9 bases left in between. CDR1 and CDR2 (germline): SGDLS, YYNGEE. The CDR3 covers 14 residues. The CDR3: CASSDGDTYNEQFF. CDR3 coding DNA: TGTGCCAGCAGCGACGGTGATACCTACAATGAGCAGTTCTTC.

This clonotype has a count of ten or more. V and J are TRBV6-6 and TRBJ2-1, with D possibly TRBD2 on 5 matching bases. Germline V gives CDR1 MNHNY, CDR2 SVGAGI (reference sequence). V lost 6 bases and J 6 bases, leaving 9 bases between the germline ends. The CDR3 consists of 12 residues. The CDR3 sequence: CASRSRVNEQFF. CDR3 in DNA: TGTGCCAGCAGATCGCGGGTCAATGAGCAGTTCTTC.

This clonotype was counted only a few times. The CDR3 sequence: CASSLEGMDTQYF. The DNA of the CDR3 is TGTGCCAGCAGCTTGGAGGGGATGGATACGCAGTATTTT. The chain has TRBV7-3 and TRBJ2-3, with D possibly matching TRBD2 (6 bases). Germline CDR1 and CDR2: SGHTA and FQGTGA. V lost 3 bases and J 6 bases, leaving 10 bases between the germline ends. The CDR3 consists of 13 residues.

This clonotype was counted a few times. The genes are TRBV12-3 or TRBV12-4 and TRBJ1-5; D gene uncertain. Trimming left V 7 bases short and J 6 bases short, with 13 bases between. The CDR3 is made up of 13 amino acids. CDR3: CASTLGLRQPQHF. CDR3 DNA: TGTGCCAGCACCCTAGGGTTGCGTCAGCCCCAGCATTTT.